The sequence of this TCR beta chain was determined in a study of blood T cell repertoires in COVID-19. Study-level background: T cells, B-cell-depleted T cells, or PBMCs provided the cDNA or gDNA that served as material.

TCRdb's table, derived via immunoSEQ multiplex PCR, lists solely in-frame clones and lacks some. Counted here are approximately 500,000 clones, 85% to 90% occurring once; the ten biggest clones make up around 0.9%. Patients from Seattle were sampled longitudinally, starting during active infection. This CDR3 spans 15 amino acids. Germline loops: CDR1 MNHNS, CDR2 SASEGT. With 3 bases clipped from V and 5 bases from J, the junction kept 5 bases outside the gene matches. The receptor was derived from a young man with COVID-19, enrolled during active disease. Specimen: peripheral blood. The rearrangement links TRBV6-1 to TRBJ1-5, with 9 positions matching TRBD1. The CDR3 here is CASSDPGQGHQPQHF. The CDR3 nucleotides read TGTGCCAGCAGTGATCCGGGACAGGGCCATCAGCCCCAGCATTTT.